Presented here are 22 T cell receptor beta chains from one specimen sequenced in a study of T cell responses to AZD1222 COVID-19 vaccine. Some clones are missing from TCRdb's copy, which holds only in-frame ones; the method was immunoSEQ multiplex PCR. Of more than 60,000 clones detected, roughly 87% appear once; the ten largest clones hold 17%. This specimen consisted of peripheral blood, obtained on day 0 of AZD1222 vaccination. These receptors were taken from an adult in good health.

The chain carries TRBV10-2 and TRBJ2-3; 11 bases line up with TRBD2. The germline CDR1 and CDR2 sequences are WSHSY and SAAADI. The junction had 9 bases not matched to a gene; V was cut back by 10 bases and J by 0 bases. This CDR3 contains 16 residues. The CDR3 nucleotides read TGCGCCACCAGACAACTAGCGGGAGAAAGCACAGATACGCAGTATTTT. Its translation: CATRQLAGESTDTQYF.

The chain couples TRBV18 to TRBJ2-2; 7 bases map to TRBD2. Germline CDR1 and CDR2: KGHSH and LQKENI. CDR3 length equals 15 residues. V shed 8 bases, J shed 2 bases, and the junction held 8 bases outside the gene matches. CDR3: CASPDGGRNTGELFF. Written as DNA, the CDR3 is TGTGCCAGCCCCGACGGGGGGAGAAACACCGGGGAGCTGTTTTTT.

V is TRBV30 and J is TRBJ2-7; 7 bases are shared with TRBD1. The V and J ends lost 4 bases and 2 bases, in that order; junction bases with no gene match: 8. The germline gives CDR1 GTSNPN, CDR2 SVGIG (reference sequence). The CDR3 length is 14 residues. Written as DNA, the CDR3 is TGTGCCTGGACAAACAGGGGAACGACCTACGAGCAGTACTTC. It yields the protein CAWTNRGTTYEQYF.

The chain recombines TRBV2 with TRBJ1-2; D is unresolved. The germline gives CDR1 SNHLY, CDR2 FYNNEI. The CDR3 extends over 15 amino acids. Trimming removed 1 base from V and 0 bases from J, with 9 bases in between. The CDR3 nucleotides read TGTGCCAGCAGTGAAGGTGGGCAGACTAACTATGGCTACACCTTC. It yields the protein CASSEGGQTNYGYTF.

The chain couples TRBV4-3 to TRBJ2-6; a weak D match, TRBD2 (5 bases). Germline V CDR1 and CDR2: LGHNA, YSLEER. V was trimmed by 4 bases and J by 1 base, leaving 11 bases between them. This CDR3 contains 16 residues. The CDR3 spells CASSPKRGSGANVLTF. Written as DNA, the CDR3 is TGCGCCAGCAGCCCAAAACGGGGATCTGGGGCCAACGTCCTGACTTTC.

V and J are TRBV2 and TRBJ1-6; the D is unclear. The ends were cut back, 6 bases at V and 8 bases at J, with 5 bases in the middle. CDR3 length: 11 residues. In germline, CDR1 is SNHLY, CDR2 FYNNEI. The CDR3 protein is CASSRDSPLHF. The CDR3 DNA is TGTGCCAGCAGCAGAGATTCACCCCTCCACTTT.

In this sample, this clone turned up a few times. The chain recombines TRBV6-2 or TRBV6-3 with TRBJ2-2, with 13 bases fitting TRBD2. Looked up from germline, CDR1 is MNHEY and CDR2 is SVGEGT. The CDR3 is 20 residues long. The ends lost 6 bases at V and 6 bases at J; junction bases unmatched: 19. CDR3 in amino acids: CASSTTGGGGLAGVAGELFF. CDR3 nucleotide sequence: TGTGCCAGCAGCACTACAGGGGGCGGTGGACTAGCGGGAGTGGCCGGGGAGCTGTTTTTT.

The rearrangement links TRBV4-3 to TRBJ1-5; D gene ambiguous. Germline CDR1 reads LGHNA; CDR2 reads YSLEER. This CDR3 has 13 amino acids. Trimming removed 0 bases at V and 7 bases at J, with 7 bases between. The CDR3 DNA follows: TGCGCCAGCAGCCAAGATCGGGGACAGCCCCAGCATTTT. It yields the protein CASSQDRGQPQHF.

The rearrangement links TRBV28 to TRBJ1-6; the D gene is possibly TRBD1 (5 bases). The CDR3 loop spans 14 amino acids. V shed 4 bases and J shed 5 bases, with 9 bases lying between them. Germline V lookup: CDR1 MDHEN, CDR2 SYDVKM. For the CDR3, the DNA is TGTGCCAGCAGTTCAGGGTCGGATAATTCACCCCTCCACTTT. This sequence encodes CASSSGSDNSPLHF.

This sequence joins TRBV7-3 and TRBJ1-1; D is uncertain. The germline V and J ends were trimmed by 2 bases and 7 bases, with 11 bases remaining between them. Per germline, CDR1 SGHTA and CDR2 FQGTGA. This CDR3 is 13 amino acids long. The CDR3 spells CASSLGVVGEAFF. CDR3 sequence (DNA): TGTGCCAGCAGCTTAGGGGTAGTGGGTGAAGCTTTCTTT.

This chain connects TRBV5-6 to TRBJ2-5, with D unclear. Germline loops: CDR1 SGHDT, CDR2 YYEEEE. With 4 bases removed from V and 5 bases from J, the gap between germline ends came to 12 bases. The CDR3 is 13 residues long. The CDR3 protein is CASSDLMEETQYF. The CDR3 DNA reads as TGTGCCAGCAGCGATCTGATGGAGGAGACCCAGTACTTC.

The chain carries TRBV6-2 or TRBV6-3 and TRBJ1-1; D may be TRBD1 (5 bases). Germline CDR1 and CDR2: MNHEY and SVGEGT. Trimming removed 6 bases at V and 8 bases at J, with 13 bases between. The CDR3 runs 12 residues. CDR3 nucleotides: TGTGCCAGCAGCCTAGACAGTGTGGAAGCTTTCTTT. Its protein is CASSLDSVEAFF.

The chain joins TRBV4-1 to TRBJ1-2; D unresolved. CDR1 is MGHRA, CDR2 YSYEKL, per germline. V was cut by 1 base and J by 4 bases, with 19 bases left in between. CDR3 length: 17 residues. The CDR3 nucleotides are TGCGCCAGCAGCCAAGCCGCCCTAGATCTCTATCCCTATGGCTACACCTTC. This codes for CASSQAALDLYPYGYTF.

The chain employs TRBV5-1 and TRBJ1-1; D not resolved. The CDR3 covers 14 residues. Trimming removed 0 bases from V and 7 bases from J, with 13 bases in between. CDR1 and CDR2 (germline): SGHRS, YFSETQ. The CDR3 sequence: CASSLGHGSDEAFF. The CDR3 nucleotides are TGCGCCAGCAGCTTGGGGCACGGATCCGATGAAGCTTTCTTT.

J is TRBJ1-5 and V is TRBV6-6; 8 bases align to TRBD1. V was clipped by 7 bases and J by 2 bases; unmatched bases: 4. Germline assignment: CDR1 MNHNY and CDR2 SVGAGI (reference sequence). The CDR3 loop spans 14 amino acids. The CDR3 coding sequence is TGTGCCAGCAAACCGACAGGGGGCAATCAGCCCCAGCATTTT. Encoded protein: CASKPTGGNQPQHF.

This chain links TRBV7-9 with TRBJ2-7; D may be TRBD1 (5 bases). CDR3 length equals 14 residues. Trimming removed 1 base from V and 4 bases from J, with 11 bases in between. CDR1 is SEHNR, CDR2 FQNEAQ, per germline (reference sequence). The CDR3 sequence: CASSLDAGQYEQYF. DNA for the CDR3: TGTGCCAGCAGCTTAGATGCAGGGCAGTACGAGCAGTACTTC.

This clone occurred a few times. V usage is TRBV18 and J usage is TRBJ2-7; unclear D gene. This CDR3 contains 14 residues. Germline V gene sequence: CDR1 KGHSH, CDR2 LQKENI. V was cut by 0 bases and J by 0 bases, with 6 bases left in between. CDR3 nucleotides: TGTGCCAGCTCACCACCTCCAGGCTCCTACGAGCAGTACTTC. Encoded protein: CASSPPPGSYEQYF. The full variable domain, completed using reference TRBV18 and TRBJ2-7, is NAGVMQNPRHLVRRRGQEARLRCSPMKGHSHVYWYRQLPEEGLKFMVYLQKENIIDESGMPKERFSAEFPKEGPSILRIQQVVRGDSAAYFCASSPPPGSYEQYFGPGTRLTVT.

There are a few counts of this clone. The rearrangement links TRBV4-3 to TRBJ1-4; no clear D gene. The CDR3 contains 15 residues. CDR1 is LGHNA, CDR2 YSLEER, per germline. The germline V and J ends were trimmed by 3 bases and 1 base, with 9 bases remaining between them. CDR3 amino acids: CASSQSPQTNEKLFF. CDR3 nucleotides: TGCGCCAGCAGCCAGTCCCCCCAAACTAATGAAAAACTGTTTTTT.

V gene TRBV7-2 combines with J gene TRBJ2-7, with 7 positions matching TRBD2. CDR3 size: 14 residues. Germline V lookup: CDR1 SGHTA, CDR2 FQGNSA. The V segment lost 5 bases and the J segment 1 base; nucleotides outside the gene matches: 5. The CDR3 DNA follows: TGTGCCAGCAGCCCTCCGGGAGGATCCTACGAGCAGTACTTC. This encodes CASSPPGGSYEQYF. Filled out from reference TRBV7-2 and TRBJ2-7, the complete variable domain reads GAGVSQSPSNKVTEKGKDVELRCDPISGHTALYWYRQSLGQGLEFLIYFQGNSAPDKSGLPSDRFSAERTGGSVSTLTIQRTQQEDSAVYLCASSPPGGSYEQYFGPGTRLTVT.

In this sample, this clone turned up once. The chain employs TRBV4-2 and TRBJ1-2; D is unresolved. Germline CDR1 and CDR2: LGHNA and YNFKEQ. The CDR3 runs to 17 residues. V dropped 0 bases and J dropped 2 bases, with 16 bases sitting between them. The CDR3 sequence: CASSQEMYLGGNYGYTF. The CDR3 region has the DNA TGTGCCAGCAGCCAAGAAATGTATTTAGGAGGAAACTATGGCTACACCTTC.

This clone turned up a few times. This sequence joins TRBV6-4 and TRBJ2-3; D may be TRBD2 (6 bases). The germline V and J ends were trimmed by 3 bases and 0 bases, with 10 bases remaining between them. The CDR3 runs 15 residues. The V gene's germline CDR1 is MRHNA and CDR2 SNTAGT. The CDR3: CASSEDGGSTDTQYF. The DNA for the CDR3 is TGTGCCAGCAGTGAGGATGGGGGGAGCACAGATACGCAGTATTTT.

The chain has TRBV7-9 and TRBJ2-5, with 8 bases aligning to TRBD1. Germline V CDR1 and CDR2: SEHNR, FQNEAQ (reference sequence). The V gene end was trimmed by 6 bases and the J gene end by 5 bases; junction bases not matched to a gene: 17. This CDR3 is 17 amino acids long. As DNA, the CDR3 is TGTGCCAGCAGTCAACGGGACAGGTCCACGATCAGCGAGACCCAGTACTTC. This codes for CASSQRDRSTISETQYF.